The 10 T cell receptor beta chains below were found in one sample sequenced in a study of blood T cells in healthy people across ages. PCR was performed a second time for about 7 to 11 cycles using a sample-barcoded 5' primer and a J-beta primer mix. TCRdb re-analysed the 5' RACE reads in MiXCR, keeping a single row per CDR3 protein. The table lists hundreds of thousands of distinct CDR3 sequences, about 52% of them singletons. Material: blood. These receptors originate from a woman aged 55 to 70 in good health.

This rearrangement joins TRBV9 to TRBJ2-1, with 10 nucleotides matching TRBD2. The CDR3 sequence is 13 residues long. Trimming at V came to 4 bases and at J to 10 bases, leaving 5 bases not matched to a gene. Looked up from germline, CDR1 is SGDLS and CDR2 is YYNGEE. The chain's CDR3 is CASSSRGLAEQFF. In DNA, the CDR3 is TGTGCCAGCAGCTCCCGGGGACTAGCGGAGCAGTTCTTC.

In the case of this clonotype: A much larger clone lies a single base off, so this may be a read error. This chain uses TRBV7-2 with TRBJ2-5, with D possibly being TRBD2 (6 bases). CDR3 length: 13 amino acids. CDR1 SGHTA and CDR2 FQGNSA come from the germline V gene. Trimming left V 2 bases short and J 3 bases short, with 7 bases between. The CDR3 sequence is CASSLIAEETQYF. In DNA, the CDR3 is TGTGCCAGCAGCTTAATAGCGGAAGAGACCCAGTACTTC.

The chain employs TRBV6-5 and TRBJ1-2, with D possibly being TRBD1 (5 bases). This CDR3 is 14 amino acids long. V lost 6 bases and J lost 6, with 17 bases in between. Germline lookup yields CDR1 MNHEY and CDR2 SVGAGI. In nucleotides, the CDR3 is TGTGCCAGCAGAACCTGGGGGAGGGGAGATGGCTACACCTTC. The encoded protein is CASRTWGRGDGYTF.

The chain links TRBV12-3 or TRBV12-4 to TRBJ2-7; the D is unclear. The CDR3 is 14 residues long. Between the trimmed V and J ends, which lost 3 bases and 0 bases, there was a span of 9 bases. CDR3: CASSLKQSSYEQYF. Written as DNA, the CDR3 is TGTGCCAGCAGTTTGAAGCAAAGCTCCTACGAGCAGTACTTC.

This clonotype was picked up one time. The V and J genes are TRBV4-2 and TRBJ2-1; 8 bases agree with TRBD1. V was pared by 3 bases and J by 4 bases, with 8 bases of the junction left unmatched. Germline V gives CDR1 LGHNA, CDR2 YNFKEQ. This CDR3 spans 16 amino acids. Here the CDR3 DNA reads TGTGCCAGCAGCCAGGAACCAGGGGGCGGATACAATGAGCAGTTCTTC. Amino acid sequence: CASSQEPGGGYNEQFF.

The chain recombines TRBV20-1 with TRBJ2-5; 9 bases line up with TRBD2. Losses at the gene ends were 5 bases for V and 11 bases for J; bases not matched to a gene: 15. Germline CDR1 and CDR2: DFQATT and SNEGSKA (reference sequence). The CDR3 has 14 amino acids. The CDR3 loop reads CSAPGTSRYNEQYF. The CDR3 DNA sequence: TGCAGTGCTCCCGGGACTAGCAGATACAATGAGCAGTACTTC.

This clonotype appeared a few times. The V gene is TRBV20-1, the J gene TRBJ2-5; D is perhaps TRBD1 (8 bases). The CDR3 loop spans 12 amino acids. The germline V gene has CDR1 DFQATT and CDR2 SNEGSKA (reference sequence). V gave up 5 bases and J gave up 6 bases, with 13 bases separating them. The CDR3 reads CSAGQGGQTQYF. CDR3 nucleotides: TGCAGTGCTGGACAGGGAGGGCAGACCCAGTACTTC.

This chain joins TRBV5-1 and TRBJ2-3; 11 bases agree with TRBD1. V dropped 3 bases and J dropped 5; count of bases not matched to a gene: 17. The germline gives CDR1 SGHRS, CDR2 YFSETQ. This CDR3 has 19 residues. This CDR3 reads CASSSAPNAGTGGGDTQYF. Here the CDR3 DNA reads TGCGCCAGCAGCTCCGCACCCAATGCCGGGACAGGGGGAGGAGATACGCAGTATTTT.

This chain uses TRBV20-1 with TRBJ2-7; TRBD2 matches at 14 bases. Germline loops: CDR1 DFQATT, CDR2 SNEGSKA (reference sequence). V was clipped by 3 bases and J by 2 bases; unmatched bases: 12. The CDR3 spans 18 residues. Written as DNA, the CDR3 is TGCAGTGCTAGCCCCCGGACTAGCGGGAGGATACTTACCTACGAGCAGTACTTC. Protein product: CSASPRTSGRILTYEQYF.

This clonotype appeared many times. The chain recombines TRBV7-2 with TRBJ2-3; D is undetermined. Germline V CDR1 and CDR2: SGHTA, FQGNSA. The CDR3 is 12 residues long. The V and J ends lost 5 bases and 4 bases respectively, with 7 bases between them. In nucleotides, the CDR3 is TGTGCCAGCAGCCTAGGTCCAGATACGCAGTATTTT. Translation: CASSLGPDTQYF.